This T cell receptor beta chain is from a study of metastatic and nonmetastatic thyroid tumors. All patients were untreated before thyroid surgery. Via MiXCR, TCRdb re-called the PCR reads. In the table there are about 25,000 clones, approximately 22% of which are singletons. In this sample, this clone turned up many times. J was trimmed by 5 bases and V by 5 bases; bases with no gene match: 18. The V gene's germline CDR1 is MDHEN and CDR2 SYDVKM. CDR3 length equals 18 residues. Sequencing input: blood. This sequence originates from a male donor with papillary thyroid cancer or a benign thyroid nodule (not recorded which). Some clones in this sample may be carry-over from other donors' samples. V usage is TRBV28 and J usage is TRBJ2-3, with TRBD2 matching 8 bases. CDR3 in amino acids: CASSPPRSGSRVVDTQYF. The CDR3 DNA follows: TGTGCCAGCAGTCCCCCAAGGAGCGGGAGTCGTGTAGTAGATACGCAGTATTTT.